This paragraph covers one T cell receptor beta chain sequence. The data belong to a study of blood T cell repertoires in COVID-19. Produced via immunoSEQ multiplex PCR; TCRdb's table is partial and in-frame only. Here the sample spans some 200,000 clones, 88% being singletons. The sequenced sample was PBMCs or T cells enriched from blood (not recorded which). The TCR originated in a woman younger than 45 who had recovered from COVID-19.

CDR3 sequence (DNA): TGCAGCGCCATTCCAGACAGGGCCTCTGGAAACACCATATATTTT. Translated, it gives CSAIPDRASGNTIYF. The chain recombines TRBV29-1 with TRBJ1-3; 7 bases are a match to TRBD1. This CDR3 comprises 15 residues. Germline-derived CDR1 and CDR2 are SQVTM and ANQGSEA. V lost 7 bases to trimming and J lost 0 bases; unmatched junction nucleotides: 9.